A few counts support the clone carrying this T cell receptor beta chain. Its antigen is not identified. Every bit of the isolated RNA underwent reverse transcription, so sequencing read expressed TCRB transcripts. Some 3.6 million reads per sample were averaged for naive, central memory and regulatory samples. Only in-frame clones appear in the TCRdb table, and some are missing; sequencing was by immunoSEQ multiplex PCR. The sample includes roughly 150,000 clones, 6.5% to 8.5% of them seen just once. This record comes from a study of beta chain features in type 1 diabetes. Study-level information: The samples had roughly 110 million sorted cells examined in all.

General study results and limits: TCRB CDR3s from Type 1 diabetes patients were moderately but significantly shorter in all four CD4+ subsets. Equally in patients and controls, shorter templates might have been favored by PCR. Researchers reported that naive, central memory and Treg TCRB repertoires appeared more similar in patients than in healthy donors.

The CDR3 extends over 15 amino acids. The germline V gene encodes CDR1 SEHNR and CDR2 FQNEAQ (reference sequence). V gave up 8 bases and J gave up 2 bases, with 18 bases separating them. The TCR was taken from a young man with type 1 diabetes. The sequencing input was central memory CD4+ T cells from blood. V and J are TRBV7-9 and TRBJ2-5; maybe TRBD2 (5 bases). DNA for the CDR3: TGTGCCAGCCGCCGTGGTGGTGAGCGGCAAGAGACCCAGTACTTC. This sequence encodes CASRRGGERQETQYF.